These 12 T cell receptor beta chains share one sample of origin, sequenced in a study of T cell responses to AZD1222 COVID-19 vaccine. The method was immunoSEQ multiplex PCR; TCRdb's version includes in-frame clones alone and lacks a portion of them. The sample includes roughly 130,000 clones, 75% to 90% of them seen just once. Source: peripheral blood, taken on day 0 of AZD1222 vaccination. These receptors came from an adult in good health.

The chain is built from TRBV5-4 and TRBJ2-5, with D perhaps matching TRBD1 (6 bases). Per the germline V gene, CDR1 is SGHNT and CDR2 is YYREEE (reference sequence). Trimming shortened V by 3 bases and J by 2 bases, and 11 bases separated the two germline ends. This CDR3 contains 14 residues. DNA for the CDR3: TGTGCCAGCAGCTCTCGGACAGTACAAGAGACCCAGTACTTC. Its translation is CASSSRTVQETQYF.

This chain connects TRBV19 to TRBJ1-2, with a weak D call TRBD1 (5 bases). Germline-derived CDR1 and CDR2 are LNHDA and SQIVND (reference sequence). Trimming took off 7 bases at V and 0 bases at J, with 15 bases between the two ends. CDR3 size: 15 residues. The CDR3 reads CASTDRGTANYGYTF. The CDR3 DNA reads TGTGCCAGTACAGATAGGGGCACAGCTAACTATGGCTACACCTTC.

The genes are TRBV11-2 and TRBJ2-7, with D possibly TRBD1 on 7 matching bases. Germline lookup yields CDR1 SGHAT and CDR2 FQNNGV. This CDR3 is 15 amino acids long. Trimming stripped 5 bases from V and 1 base from J, with 15 bases between. The CDR3 here is CASSPTQGGSYEQYF. The CDR3, as DNA: TGTGCCAGCAGCCCCACCCAGGGGGGATCCTACGAGCAGTACTTC.

The CDR3 bases are TGTGCCAGCAGCCCGGTCAGGGGGCGCGAAGATACGCAGTATTTT. Its protein product is CASSPVRGREDTQYF. The V and J genes are TRBV14 and TRBJ2-3, with 8 nucleotides matching TRBD1. There are 15 residues in the CDR3. J gave up 5 bases and V 4 bases, and 8 bases lay outside the gene matches. Germline V lookup: CDR1 SGHDN, CDR2 FVKESK. Full variable domain (rest looked up from reference TRBV14 and TRBJ2-3): EAGVTQFPSHSVIEKGQTVTLRCDPISGHDNLYWYRRVMGKEIKFLLHFVKESKQDESGMPNNRFLAERTGGTYSTLKVQPAELEDSGVYFCASSPVRGREDTQYFGPGTRLTVL.

V gene TRBV21-1 combines with J gene TRBJ2-1; the D call of TRBD2 is as the table states it, not checked on the DNA. TRBV21-1 is an annotated pseudogene. The CDR3 has 17 amino acids. DNA for the CDR3: TGTGCCAGCAGCAAACTGGCCAGGGGAGGGTGTAGAAATGAGCAGTTCTTC. Its translation: CASSKLARGGCRNEQFF.

CDR3: CAISGTVGNTIYF. In DNA form, the CDR3 reads TGTGCCATATCCGGGACGGTTGGAAACACCATATATTTT. The J gene is TRBJ1-3, the V gene TRBV6-5; D may be TRBD1 (5 bases). Germline V lookup: CDR1 MNHEY, CDR2 SVGAGI. The V gene lost 10 bases and the J gene lost 3 bases, with 13 bases spanning the gap. This CDR3 contains 13 residues.

The chain employs TRBV11-3 and TRBJ2-3; 9 bases align to TRBD1. The CDR3 extends over 16 amino acids. From germline, CDR1 is SGHNT and CDR2 YENEEA. J lost 4 bases, V lost 5 bases, and 10 bases had no gene match. The CDR3, as DNA: TGTGCCAGCAGCCCGGGGGACAGGGTGGTCGCAGATACGCAGTATTTT. Residues: CASSPGDRVVADTQYF. The variable domain in full, with the rest retrieved from reference TRBV11-3 and TRBJ2-3, is EAGVVQSPRYKIIEKKQPVAFWCNPISGHNTLYWYLQNLGQGPELLIRYENEEAVDDSQLPKDRFSAERLKGVDSTLKIQPAELGDSAVYLCASSPGDRVVADTQYFGPGTRLTVL.

V gene TRBV6-5 combines with J gene TRBJ2-7, with 8 nucleotides matching TRBD1. Germline CDR1 is MNHEY and CDR2 is SVGAGI. The V gene end was trimmed by 2 bases and the J gene end by 4 bases; junction bases not matched to a gene: 7. CDR3 size: 15 residues. The CDR3 DNA reads TGTGCCAGCAGTTACACCAGGACAGGGAAGTACGAGCAGTACTTC. The encoded protein is CASSYTRTGKYEQYF.

This clone was counted a few times. The V and J genes are TRBV7-3 and TRBJ2-1, with no clear D. Deletions cut 0 bases from V and 4 bases from J, with 7 bases between. The CDR3 consists of 14 residues. The germline V gene has CDR1 SGHTA and CDR2 FQGTGA. The CDR3 loop is CASSLTPEYNEQFF. CDR3 nucleotides: TGTGCCAGCAGCTTAACCCCAGAGTACAATGAGCAGTTCTTC.

The chain recombines TRBV30 with TRBJ1-5; weak D call: TRBD1 (5 bases). The germline gives CDR1 GTSNPN, CDR2 SVGIG (reference sequence). This CDR3 region has 13 residues. V lost 3 bases and J lost 6, with 12 bases in between. The CDR3 sequence: CAWSPGVGQPQHF. The DNA for the CDR3 is TGTGCCTGGAGCCCGGGGGTTGGTCAGCCCCAGCATTTT.

V gene TRBV18 combines with J gene TRBJ1-1; TRBD1 aligns across 8 bases. This CDR3 contains 15 residues. The V gene end was trimmed by 6 bases and the J gene end by 4 bases; junction bases not matched to a gene: 10. CDR1 and CDR2 (germline): KGHSH, LQKENI. CDR3 nucleotide sequence: TGTGCCAGCTCGTGGTCGACAGGGGAGGCCACTGAAGCTTTCTTT. Translation gives CASSWSTGEATEAFF.

This clone came up once. The chain has TRBV6-6 and TRBJ1-2; 9 nucleotides line up with TRBD1. V lost 5 bases, J lost 7 bases, and 8 bases stayed unmatched. The CDR3 runs 14 residues. CDR1 is MNHNY and CDR2 is SVGAGI in the germline V gene (reference sequence). CDR3 nucleotide sequence: TGTGCCAGCAGTCCCTTGGGACAGGGTACTGGCTACACCTTC. Residues: CASSPLGQGTGYTF.